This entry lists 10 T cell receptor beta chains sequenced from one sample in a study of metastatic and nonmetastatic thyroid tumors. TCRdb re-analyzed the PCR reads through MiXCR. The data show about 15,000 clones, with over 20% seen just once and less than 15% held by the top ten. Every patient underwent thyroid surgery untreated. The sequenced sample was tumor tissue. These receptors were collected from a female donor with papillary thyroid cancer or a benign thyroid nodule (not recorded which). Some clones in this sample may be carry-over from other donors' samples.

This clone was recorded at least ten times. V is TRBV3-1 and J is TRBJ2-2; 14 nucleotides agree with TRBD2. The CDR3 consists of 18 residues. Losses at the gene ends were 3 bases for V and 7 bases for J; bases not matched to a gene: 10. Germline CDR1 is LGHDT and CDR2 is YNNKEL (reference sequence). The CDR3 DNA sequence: TGTGCCAGCAGCCATGCCCCGGGACTAGCGGGAGAGGGCGGGGAGCTGTTTTTT. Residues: CASSHAPGLAGEGGELFF.

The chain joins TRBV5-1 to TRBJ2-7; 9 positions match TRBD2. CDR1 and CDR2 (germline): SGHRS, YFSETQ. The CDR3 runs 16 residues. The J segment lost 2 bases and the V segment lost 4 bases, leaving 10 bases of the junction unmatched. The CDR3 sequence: CASSRLLSGGTYEQYF. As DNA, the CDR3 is TGCGCCAGCAGCCGGCTCCTTAGCGGGGGCACCTACGAGCAGTACTTC.

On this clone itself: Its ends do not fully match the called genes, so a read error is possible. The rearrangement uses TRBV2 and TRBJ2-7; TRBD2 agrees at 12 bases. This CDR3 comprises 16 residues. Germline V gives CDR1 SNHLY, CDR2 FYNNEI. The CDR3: CASTTGGTSGGYAQYF. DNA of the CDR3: TGTGCCAGCACCACCGGAGGAACTAGCGGGGGGTACGCGCAGTACTTC. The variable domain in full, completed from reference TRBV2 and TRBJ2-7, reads EPEVTQTPSHQVTQMGQEVILRCVPISNHLYFYWYRQILGQKVEFLVSFYNNEISEKSEIFDDQFSVERPDGSNFTLKIRSTKLEDSAMYFCASTTGGTSGGYAQYFGPGTRLTVT.

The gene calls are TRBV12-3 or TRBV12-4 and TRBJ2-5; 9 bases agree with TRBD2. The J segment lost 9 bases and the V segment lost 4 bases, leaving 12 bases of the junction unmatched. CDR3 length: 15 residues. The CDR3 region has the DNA TGTGCCAGCAGTTCGGGGGGACTAGCCCTCGGGGCCCAGTACTTC. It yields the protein CASSSGGLALGAQYF.

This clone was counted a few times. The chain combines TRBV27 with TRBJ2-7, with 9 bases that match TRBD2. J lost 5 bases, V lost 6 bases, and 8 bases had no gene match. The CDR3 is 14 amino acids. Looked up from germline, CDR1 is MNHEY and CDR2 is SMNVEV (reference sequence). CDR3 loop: CASRPISGRNEQYF. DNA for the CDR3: TGTGCCAGCAGACCAATTAGCGGGAGAAACGAGCAGTACTTC.

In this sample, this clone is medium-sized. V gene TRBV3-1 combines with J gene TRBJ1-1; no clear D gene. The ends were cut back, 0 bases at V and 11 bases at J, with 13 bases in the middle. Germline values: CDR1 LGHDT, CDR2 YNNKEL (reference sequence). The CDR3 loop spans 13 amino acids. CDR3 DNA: TGTGCCAGCAGCCAAGAGGGGTCCCCGCGGGCTTTCTTT. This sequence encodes CASSQEGSPRAFF.

The CDR3 nucleotides are TGTGCCAGCAGCTCCGGGGACGCGAACACTGAAGCTTTCTTT. Protein sequence: CASSSGDANTEAFF. The chain employs TRBV13 and TRBJ1-1; D is perhaps TRBD1 (5 bases). V was shortened by 4 bases and J by 1 base, with 10 bases between the two germline ends. From germline, CDR1 is PRHDT and CDR2 FYEKMQ (reference sequence). The CDR3 contains 14 residues.

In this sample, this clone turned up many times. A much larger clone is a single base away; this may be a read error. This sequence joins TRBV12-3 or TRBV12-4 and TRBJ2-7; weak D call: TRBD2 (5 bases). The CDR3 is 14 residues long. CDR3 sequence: CACSPHLATYEQYF. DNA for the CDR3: TGTGCCTGCAGTCCACATCTAGCAACCTACGAGCAGTACTTC.

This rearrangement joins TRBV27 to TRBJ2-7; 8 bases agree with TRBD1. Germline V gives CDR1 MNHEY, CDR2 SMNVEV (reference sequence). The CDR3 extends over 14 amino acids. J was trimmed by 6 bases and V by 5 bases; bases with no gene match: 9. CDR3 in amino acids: CASSPRQGYAEQYF. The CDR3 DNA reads TGTGCCAGCAGTCCACGACAGGGGTACGCCGAGCAGTACTTC.

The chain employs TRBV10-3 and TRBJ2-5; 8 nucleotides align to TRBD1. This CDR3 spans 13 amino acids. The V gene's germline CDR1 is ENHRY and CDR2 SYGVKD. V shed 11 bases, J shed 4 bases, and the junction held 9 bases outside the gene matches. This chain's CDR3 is CASSDRGGETQYF. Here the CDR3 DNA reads TGTGCCTCCAGCGACAGGGGCGGAGAGACCCAGTACTTC.